This TCR beta chain was sequenced in a study of a mutant IDH1 vaccine in newly diagnosed glioma. General study findings and limits: Vaccination induced immune responses in 85% to 95% of patients.

Concerning this clone itself: What it binds is unknown.

Method: immunoSEQ multiplex PCR; TCRdb's copy keeps in-frame clones and lacks some. The sample records approximately 47,000 clones, around 89% being singletons. Specified time point: week 35, safety follow-up. The investigators gave 300 ug of mutant IDH1 20-mer peptide in each vaccine dose, together with topical imiquimod. Astrocytomas found in donors were new, WHO grade 3 or 4, IDH1-mutant and ATRX-lost. This material consisted of PBMCs, taken from a glioma patient whose treatment included an IDH1 peptide vaccine. This TCR derives from a woman in her forties with glioma.

Here the CDR3 reads CASSFPGGFEAFF. CDR3 coding DNA: TGTGCCAGCAGTTTTCCGGGGGGGTTTGAAGCTTTCTTT. V usage is TRBV6-5 and J usage is TRBJ1-1, with D possibly matching TRBD1 (5 bases). V lost 4 bases to trimming and J lost 7 bases, with 13 bases between them. This CDR3 contains 13 residues. Germline assignment: CDR1 MNHEY and CDR2 SVGAGI.